Below are 6 T cell receptor beta chains sequenced from a single sample in a study of T cells after yellow fever vaccination. TCRdb fed the 5' RACE reads into MiXCR, producing one record per CDR3 protein. The sample consists of some 320,000 distinct CDR3 sequences, about 10% of them appearing once. Sequencing was performed on CD4+ T cells sorted from PBMCs, taken 45 days after the yellow fever booster vaccination. These receptor sequences come from a man younger than 30 who received the YFV17D yellow fever vaccine.

CDR3 in DNA: TGTGCCAGCAGGGGGATGCGCTACGAGCAGTACGTC. It is translated as CASRGMRYEQYV. This chain uses TRBV6-4 with TRBJ2-7, with no clear D. The germline V gene encodes CDR1 MRHNA and CDR2 SNTAGT. The CDR3 sequence is 12 residues long. Trimming pared 6 bases from V and 3 bases from J, leaving 9 bases between.

This clonotype was counted a few times. The chain is built from TRBV6-2 or TRBV6-3 and TRBJ2-5; no reliable D call. This CDR3 is 14 amino acids long. V lost 4 bases and J 9 bases, leaving 18 bases between the germline ends. The V gene's germline CDR1 is MNHEY and CDR2 SVGEGT. Here the CDR3 DNA reads TGTGCCAGCAGTTCTGAAGAGTCACGGACGGCCCAGTACTTC. Translation: CASSSEESRTAQYF.

This clonotype was counted a few times. This sequence joins TRBV12-3 or TRBV12-4 and TRBJ2-3; unclear D gene. Trimming cost V 3 bases and J 3 bases, with 7 bases left between them. The length of the CDR3 is 13 residues. The CDR3 coding sequence is TGTGCCAGCAGTTTGGGGATGACAGATACGCAGTATTTT. It yields the protein CASSLGMTDTQYF.

The CDR3 loop reads CASSRDGTVNQPQHF. The CDR3 DNA reads as TGCGCCAGCAGCCGGGACGGCACAGTGAACCAGCCCCAGCATTTT. V and J are TRBV4-1 and TRBJ1-5; D may be TRBD1 (5 bases). The CDR3 covers 15 residues. Germline CDR1 MGHRA, CDR2 YSYEKL. Trimming pared 4 bases from V and 7 bases from J, leaving 17 bases between.

V is TRBV6-2 or TRBV6-3 and J is TRBJ2-2; D ambiguous. Germline CDR1 is MNHEY and CDR2 is SVGEGT. This CDR3 has 16 residues. The V and J ends lost 5 bases and 0 bases respectively, with 13 bases between them. CDR3: CASSPFWPTNTGELFF. CDR3 in DNA: TGTGCCAGCAGTCCCTTTTGGCCGACGAACACCGGGGAGCTGTTTTTT.

This clonotype was counted a few times. The J gene is TRBJ2-2, the V gene TRBV4-1; D perhaps matches TRBD2 (5 bases). This CDR3 has 13 residues. Germline V gene sequence: CDR1 MGHRA, CDR2 YSYEKL. Trimming stripped 1 base from V and 7 bases from J, with 7 bases between. The CDR3 DNA reads as TGCGCCAGCAGCCAAGTAGGAGGCGGGGAGCTGTTTTTT. It encodes CASSQVGGGELFF.